This T cell receptor (beta chain) is drawn from a study of blood T cell repertoires in COVID-19. Study-level information: The United States, Italy and Spain supplied acute and convalescent COVID-19 samples. T cells, B-cell-depleted T cells, or PBMCs supplied cDNA or gDNA.

In the authors' methods: Reference gene primer amplification gave nucleated cell count estimates. Measured with immunoSEQ multiplex PCR; TCRdb has only the in-frame clones, and not every one. Clonal size and the V and J genes are those of that table, whereas D and trimming came from the DNA. The sample has more than 50,000 clones, around three quarters seen once; the top ten hold around 10%. This CDR3 has 13 amino acids. With 8 bases clipped from V and 3 bases from J, the junction kept 4 bases outside the gene matches. Germline values: CDR1 MDHEN, CDR2 SYDVKM. Input material: peripheral blood. V and J are TRBV28 and TRBJ1-5; the match to TRBD1 covers 7 bases. This TCR was recovered from a human donor in a cohort sampled during active COVID-19. CDR3 bases: TGTGCCAGCCGGACAGGTTTCAATCAGCCCCAGCATTTT. This codes for CASRTGFNQPQHF.